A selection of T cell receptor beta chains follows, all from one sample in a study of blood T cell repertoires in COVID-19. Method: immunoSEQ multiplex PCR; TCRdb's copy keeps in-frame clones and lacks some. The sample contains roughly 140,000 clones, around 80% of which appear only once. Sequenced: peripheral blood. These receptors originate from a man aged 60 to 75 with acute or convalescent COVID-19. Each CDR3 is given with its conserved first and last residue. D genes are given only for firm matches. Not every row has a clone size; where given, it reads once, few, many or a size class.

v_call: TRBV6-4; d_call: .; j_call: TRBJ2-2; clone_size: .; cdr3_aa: CASRSTGYTGELFF; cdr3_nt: TGTGCCAGCCGATCCACAGGGTACACCGGGGAGCTGTTTTTT
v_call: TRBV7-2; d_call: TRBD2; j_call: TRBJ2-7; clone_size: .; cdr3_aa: CASSLLAGGEQYF; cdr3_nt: TGTGCCAGCAGCTTACTAGCGGGAGGCGAGCAGTACTTC
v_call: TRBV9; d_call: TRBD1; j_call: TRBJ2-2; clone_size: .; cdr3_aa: CASSGGTGRNTGELFF; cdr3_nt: TGTGCCAGCAGCGGAGGGACAGGGAGAAACACCGGGGAGCTGTTTTTT
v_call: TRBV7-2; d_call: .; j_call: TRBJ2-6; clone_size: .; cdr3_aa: CASSSWPSGANVLTF; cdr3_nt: TGTGCCAGCAGCTCTTGGCCCTCTGGGGCCAACGTCCTGACTTTC
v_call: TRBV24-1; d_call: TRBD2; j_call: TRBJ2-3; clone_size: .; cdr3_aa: CATSDSRTSPSGTQYF; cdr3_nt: TGTGCCACCAGTGACTCCCGGACTAGCCCGAGTGGTACGCAGTATTTT
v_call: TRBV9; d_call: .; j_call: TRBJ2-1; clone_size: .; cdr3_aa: CASSSTASSSYNEQFF; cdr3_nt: TGTGCCAGCAGCTCTACAGCCTCGAGCTCCTACAATGAGCAGTTCTTC
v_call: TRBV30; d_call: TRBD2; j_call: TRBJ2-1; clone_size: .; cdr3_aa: CAWSMTSGSQFF; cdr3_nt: TGTGCCTGGAGCATGACTAGCGGGAGTCAGTTCTTC
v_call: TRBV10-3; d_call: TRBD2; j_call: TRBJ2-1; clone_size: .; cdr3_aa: CAISDGTSGRGEQFF; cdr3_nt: TGTGCCATCAGTGACGGGACTAGCGGGAGGGGAGAGCAGTTCTTC
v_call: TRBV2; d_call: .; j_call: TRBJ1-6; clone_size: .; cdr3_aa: CASVQGPSSPLHF; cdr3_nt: TGTGCCAGTGTACAGGGCCCTTCGTCACCCCTCCACTTT
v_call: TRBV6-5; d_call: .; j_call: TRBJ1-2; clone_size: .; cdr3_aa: CASSYDSARYGYTF; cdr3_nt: TGTGCCAGCAGCTATGACAGTGCACGGTATGGCTACACCTTC
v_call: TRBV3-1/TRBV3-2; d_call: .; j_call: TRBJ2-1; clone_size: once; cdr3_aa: CASSQDRSTSEQFF; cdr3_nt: TGTGCCAGCAGCCAAGATCGCTCAACCAGTGAGCAGTTCTTC